One sample yielded the 8 T cell receptor beta chains listed below, sequenced in a study of OX40 agonist ivuxolimab in advanced cancers. Libraries were prepared by immunoSEQ multiplex PCR; TCRdb keeps only in-frame clonotypes and omits some of them. The sample has approximately 67,000 clones; roughly 90% are singletons. This sample comprised CD4+ or CD8+ T cells sorted from blood, obtained in a trial of the OX40 agonist ivuxolimab. Receptors originate from an adult with an advanced solid tumor such as melanoma, head and neck, liver or kidney cancer.

The gene calls are TRBV11-3 and TRBJ2-7; 10 bases agree with TRBD2. V shed 2 bases and J 4 bases; nucleotides not matched to a gene: 5. CDR3 length: 15 amino acids. Germline-derived CDR1 and CDR2 are SGHNT and YENEEA. As DNA, the CDR3 is TGTGCCAGCAGCTTACTCCTAGCGGGGGCTTACGAGCAGTACTTC. Its translation: CASSLLLAGAYEQYF.

This sequence joins TRBV28 and TRBJ1-2; 8 positions agree with TRBD1. The CDR3 spans 15 residues. V lost 4 bases and J lost 1; bases outside the gene matches: 5. Germline V lookup: CDR1 MDHEN, CDR2 SYDVKM. The CDR3 region is CASSSTGQGNYGYTF. CDR3 DNA sequence: TGTGCCAGCAGTTCGACCGGACAGGGTAACTATGGCTACACCTTC.

The chain couples TRBV28 to TRBJ1-5; D gene uncertain. V was clipped by 7 bases and J by 2 bases, with 15 bases between them. The CDR3 is made up of 15 amino acids. Germline CDR1 and CDR2: MDHEN and SYDVKM. In nucleotides, the CDR3 is TGTGCCAGCACCTCAGGCGGGGAGGGCAATCAGCCCCAGCATTTT. Protein sequence: CASTSGGEGNQPQHF. The variable domain in full, completed from reference TRBV28 and TRBJ1-5, reads DVKVTQSSRYLVKRTGEKVFLECVQDMDHENMFWYRQDPGLGLRLIYFSYDVKMKEKGDIPEGYSVSREKKERFSLILESASTNQTSMYLCASTSGGEGNQPQHFGDGTRLSIL.

The chain links TRBV5-6 to TRBJ2-2, with D perhaps matching TRBD1 or TRBD2 (6 bases each). Germline CDR1 and CDR2: SGHDT and YYEEEE. The V gene lost 0 bases and the J gene lost 6 bases, with 12 bases spanning the gap. The CDR3 is made up of 15 amino acids. In DNA, the CDR3 is TGTGCCAGCAGCTTGGGTACGGGGGCCCCCGGGGAGCTGTTTTTT. It specifies CASSLGTGAPGELFF.

The chain is built from TRBV9 and TRBJ2-1; D is ambiguous. Germline V gives CDR1 SGDLS, CDR2 YYNGEE. The CDR3 sequence is 13 residues long. V lost 4 bases and J lost 3, with 8 bases in between. CDR3 protein: CASSLDFYNEQFF. DNA of the CDR3: TGTGCCAGCAGCCTCGACTTCTACAATGAGCAGTTCTTC.

A single count supports this clone. The CDR3 loop reads CASSQGRVNYGYTF. CDR3 DNA: TGCGCCAGCAGCCAAGGGCGGGTGAACTATGGCTACACCTTC. J is TRBJ1-2 and V is TRBV4-3; D is uncertain. This CDR3 comprises 14 residues. Trimming left V 1 base short and J 2 bases short, with 8 bases between. Germline V gives CDR1 LGHNA, CDR2 YSLEER.

The chain employs TRBV2 and TRBJ1-2; weak D call: TRBD1 (6 bases). Trimming pared 7 bases from V and 1 base from J, leaving 10 bases between. There are 13 residues in the CDR3. CDR1 and CDR2 from the germline V gene are SNHLY and FYNNEI. This chain's CDR3 is CASTAGDNYGYTF. For the CDR3, the DNA is TGTGCCAGCACCGCAGGGGATAACTATGGCTACACCTTC.

The chain links TRBV11-1 to TRBJ2-1; no firm D call. Germline V gene lookup returns CDR1 SGHAT and CDR2 FQDESV (reference sequence). The CDR3 runs 15 residues. Trimming shortened V by 0 bases and J by 4 bases, and 10 bases separated the two germline ends. CDR3 protein: CASSLAFQGYNEQFF. In DNA, the CDR3 is TGTGCCAGCAGCTTAGCTTTCCAAGGATACAATGAGCAGTTCTTC. Variable domain in full (rest from reference TRBV11-1 and TRBJ2-1): EAEVAQSPRYKITEKSQAVAFWCDPISGHATLYWYRQILGQGPELLVQFQDESVVDDSQLPKDRFSAERLKGVDSTLKIQPAELGDSAMYLCASSLAFQGYNEQFFGPGTRLTVL.